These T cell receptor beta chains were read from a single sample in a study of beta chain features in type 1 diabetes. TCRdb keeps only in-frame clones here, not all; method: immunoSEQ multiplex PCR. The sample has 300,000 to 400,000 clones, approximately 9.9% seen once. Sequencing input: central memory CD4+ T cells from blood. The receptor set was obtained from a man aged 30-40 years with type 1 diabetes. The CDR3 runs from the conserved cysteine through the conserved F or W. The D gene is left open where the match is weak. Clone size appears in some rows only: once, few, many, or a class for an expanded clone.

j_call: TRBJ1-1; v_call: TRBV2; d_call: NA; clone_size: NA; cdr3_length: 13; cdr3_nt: TGTGCCAGCATCCTCACCATTAACACTGAAGCTTTCTTT; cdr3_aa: CASILTINTEAFF
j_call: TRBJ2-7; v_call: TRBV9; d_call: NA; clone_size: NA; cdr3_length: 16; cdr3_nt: TGTGCCAGCAGCGTAGCTCCGGGGGTAGCCTCCTACGAGCAGTACTTC; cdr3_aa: CASSVAPGVASYEQYF
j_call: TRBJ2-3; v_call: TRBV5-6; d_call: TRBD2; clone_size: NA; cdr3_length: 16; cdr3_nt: TGTGCCAGCAGCTTGGGACTAGCGGGTCGGACAGATACGCAGTATTTT; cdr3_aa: CASSLGLAGRTDTQYF
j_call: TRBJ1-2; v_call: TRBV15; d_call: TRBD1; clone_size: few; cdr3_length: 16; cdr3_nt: TGTGCCACCAGCAGAAGCAGGGGGCGCTCTGACTATGGCTACACCTTC; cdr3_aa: CATSRSRGRSDYGYTF
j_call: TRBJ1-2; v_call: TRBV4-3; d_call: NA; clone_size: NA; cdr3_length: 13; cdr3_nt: TGCGCCAGCAGCCAAGGAAGCGGGAATGGCTACACCTTC; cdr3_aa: CASSQGSGNGYTF
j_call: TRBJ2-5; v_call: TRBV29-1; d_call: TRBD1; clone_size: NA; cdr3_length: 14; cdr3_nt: TGCAGCGTGGGACAGGGGGCTTCCGTGGAGACCCAGTACTTC; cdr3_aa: CSVGQGASVETQYF
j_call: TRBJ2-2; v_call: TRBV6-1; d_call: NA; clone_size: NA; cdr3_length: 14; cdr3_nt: TGTGCCAGCAAAAAGGGATGGGGCACCGGGGAGCTGTTTTTT; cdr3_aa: CASKKGWGTGELFF
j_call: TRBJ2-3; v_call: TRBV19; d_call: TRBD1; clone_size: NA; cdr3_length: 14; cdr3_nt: TGTGCCAGTAGTAAACAGGGGGAATCAGATACGCAGTATTTT; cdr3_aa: CASSKQGESDTQYF
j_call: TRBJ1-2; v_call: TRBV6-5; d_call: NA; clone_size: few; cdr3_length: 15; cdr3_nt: TGTGCCAGCAGTTACTCCATTACCTCCGGGTATGGCTACACCTTC; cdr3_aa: CASSYSITSGYGYTF
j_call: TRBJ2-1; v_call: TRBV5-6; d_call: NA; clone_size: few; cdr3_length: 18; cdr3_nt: TGTGCCAGCAGCTTGGATATCGGGGCCGTTAGCTCCTACAATGAGCAGTTCTTC; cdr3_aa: CASSLDIGAVSSYNEQFF
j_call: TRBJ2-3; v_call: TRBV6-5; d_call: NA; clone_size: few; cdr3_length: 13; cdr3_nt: TGTGCCAGCAGTATCAGGACAGCAGATACGCAGTATTTT; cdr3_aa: CASSIRTADTQYF
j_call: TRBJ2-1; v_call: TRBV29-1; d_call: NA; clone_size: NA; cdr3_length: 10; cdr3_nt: TGCAGCGTTGGCCACAATGAGCAGTTCTTC; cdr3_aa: CSVGHNEQFF
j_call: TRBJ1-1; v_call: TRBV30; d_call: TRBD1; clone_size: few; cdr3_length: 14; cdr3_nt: TGTGCCTGGTCAGATCCGGGACAGGGATATGAAGCTTTCTTT; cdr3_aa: CAWSDPGQGYEAFF
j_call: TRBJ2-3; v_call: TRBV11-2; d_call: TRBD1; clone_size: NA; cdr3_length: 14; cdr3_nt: TGTGCCAGCAGCCAGGGACAGCTCACAGATACGCAGTATTTT; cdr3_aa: CASSQGQLTDTQYF
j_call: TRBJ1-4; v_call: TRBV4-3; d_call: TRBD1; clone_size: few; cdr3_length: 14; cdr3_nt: TGCGCCAGCTCCACAAGGGGGCTAAATGAAAAACTGTTTTTT; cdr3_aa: CASSTRGLNEKLFF
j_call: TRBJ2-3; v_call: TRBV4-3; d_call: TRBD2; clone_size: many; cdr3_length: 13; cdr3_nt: TGCGCCAGTAAGCGGGGGGGGTCAGATACGCAGTATTTT; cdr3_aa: CASKRGGSDTQYF
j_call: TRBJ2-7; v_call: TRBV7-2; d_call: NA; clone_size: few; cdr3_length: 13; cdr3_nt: TGTGCCAGCTCCTCGGGACAACTCTACGAGCAGTACTTC; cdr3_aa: CASSSGQLYEQYF
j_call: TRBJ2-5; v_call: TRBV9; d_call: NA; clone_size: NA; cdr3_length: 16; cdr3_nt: TGTGCCAGCAGCGTAGGAACTCGACAGGCTCAAGAGACCCAGTACTTC; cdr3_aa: CASSVGTRQAQETQYF
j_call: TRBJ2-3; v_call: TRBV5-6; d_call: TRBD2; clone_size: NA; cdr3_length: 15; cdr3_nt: TGTGCCAGCAGACTTGCCTCCGGGGGGACAGATACGCAGTATTTT; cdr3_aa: CASRLASGGTDTQYF
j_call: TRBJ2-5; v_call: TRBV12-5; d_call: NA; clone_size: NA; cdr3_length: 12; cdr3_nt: TGTGCTAGTGAAGGGGAACCGGAGACCCAGTACTTC; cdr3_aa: CASEGEPETQYF
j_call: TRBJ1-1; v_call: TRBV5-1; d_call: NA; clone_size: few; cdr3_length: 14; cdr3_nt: TGCGCCAGCAGCTCTAACACGATGAACACTGAAGCTTTCTTT; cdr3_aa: CASSSNTMNTEAFF
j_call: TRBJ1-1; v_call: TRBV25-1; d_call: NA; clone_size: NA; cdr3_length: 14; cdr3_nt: TGTGCCAGCAGTGATCGACAGATGAACACTGAAGCTTTCTTT; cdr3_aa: CASSDRQMNTEAFF
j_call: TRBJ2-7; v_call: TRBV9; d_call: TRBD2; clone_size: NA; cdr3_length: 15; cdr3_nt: TGTGCCAGCAGCTTAAGTTCTAGCGGGGCCTACGAGCAGTACTTC; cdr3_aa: CASSLSSSGAYEQYF
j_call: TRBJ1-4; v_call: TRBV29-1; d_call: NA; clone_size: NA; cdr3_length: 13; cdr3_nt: TGCAGCGTTGAAGGCCAGGGATATGAAAAACTGTTTTTT; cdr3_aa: CSVEGQGYEKLFF
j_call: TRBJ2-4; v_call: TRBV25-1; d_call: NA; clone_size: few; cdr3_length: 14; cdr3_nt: TGTGCCAGCAGTCAACCTGAAACAGGAAACATTCAGTACTTC; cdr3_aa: CASSQPETGNIQYF
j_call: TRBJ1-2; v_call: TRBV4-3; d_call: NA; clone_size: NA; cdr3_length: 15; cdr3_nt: TGCGCCAGCAGCCAAGGTGGGGGAGTGAGCTATGGCTACACCTTC; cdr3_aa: CASSQGGGVSYGYTF
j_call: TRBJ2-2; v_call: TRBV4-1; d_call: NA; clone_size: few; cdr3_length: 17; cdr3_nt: TGCGCCAGCAGCCAAATTGATCTGATCGTCGTCACCGGGGAGCTGTTTTTT; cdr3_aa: CASSQIDLIVVTGELFF
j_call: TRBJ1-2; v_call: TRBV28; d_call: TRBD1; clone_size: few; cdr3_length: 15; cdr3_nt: TGTGCCAGCAGTTTATATACAGGGGGCTCCTATGGCTACACCTTC; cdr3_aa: CASSLYTGGSYGYTF
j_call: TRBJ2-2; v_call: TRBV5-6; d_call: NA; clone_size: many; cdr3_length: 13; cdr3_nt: TGTGCCAGCAGCCTGACAGACGGCGGGGAGCTGTTTTTT; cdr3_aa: CASSLTDGGELFF
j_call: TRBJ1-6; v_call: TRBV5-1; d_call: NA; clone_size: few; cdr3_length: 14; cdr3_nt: TGCGCCAGCAGCTTTCTCCCAATCGATTCACCCCTCCACTTT; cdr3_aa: CASSFLPIDSPLHF
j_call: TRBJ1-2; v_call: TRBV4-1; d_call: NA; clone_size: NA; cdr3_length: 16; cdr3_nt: TGCGCCAGCAGCCAAGATGGATCAGGGTTAAACTATGGCTACACCTTC; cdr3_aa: CASSQDGSGLNYGYTF
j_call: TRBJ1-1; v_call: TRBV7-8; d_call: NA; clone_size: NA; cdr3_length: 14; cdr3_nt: TGTGCCAGCAGCACAAATGGACTGAACACTGAAGCTTTCTTT; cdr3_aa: CASSTNGLNTEAFF
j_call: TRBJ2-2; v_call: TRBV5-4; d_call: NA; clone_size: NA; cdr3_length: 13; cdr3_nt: TGTGCCAGCAGCCCCAGTAACACCGGGGAGCTGTTTTTT; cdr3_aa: CASSPSNTGELFF
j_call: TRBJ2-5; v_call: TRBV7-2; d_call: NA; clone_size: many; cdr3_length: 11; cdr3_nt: TGTGCCAGCAGCTCTAGCGAGACCCAGTACTTC; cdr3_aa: CASSSSETQYF
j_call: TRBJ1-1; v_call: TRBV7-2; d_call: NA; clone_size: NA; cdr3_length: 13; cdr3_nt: TGTGCCAGCAGCTCGGTCGGGAACACTGAAGCTTTCTTT; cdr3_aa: CASSSVGNTEAFF
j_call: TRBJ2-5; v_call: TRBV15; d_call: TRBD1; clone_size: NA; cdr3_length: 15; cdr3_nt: TGTGCCACCAGCAGAGATAGGGGGCGCGGAGAGACCCAGTACTTC; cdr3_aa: CATSRDRGRGETQYF
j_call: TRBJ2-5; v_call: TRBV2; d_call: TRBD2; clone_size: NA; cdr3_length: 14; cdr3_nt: TGTGCCAGCAATGGAGCGGGGGGGAGAGAGACCCAGTACTTC; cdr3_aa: CASNGAGGRETQYF
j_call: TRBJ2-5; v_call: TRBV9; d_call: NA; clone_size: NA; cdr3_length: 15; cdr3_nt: TGTGCCAGCAGCTCCCTCGAGGGGGGGCAAGAGACCCAGTACTTC; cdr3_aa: CASSSLEGGQETQYF
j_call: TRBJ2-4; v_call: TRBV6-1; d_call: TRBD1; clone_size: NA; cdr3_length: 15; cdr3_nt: TGTGCCATCGCCGACAGGGGGCTAGCCAAAAACATTCAGTACTTC; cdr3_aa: CAIADRGLAKNIQYF
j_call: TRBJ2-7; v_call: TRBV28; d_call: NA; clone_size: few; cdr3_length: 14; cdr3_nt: TGTGCCAGCAAGGACAGTGGAAGCTCCTACGAGCAGTACTTC; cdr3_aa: CASKDSGSSYEQYF
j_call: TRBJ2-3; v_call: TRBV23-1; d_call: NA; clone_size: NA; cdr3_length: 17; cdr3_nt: TGCGCCAGCAGTCAACCCGACCGGGACGGAGGCACAGATACGCAGTATTTT; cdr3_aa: CASSQPDRDGGTDTQYF
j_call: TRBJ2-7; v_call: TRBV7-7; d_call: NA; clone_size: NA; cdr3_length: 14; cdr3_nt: TGTGCCAGCAGCTTAGGAGGGTTGGTATGCGAGCAGTACTTC; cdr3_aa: CASSLGGLVCEQYF
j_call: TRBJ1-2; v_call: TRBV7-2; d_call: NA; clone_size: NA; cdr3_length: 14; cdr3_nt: TGTGCCAGCAGACCCGCTGGGGCAGGGCTGGGCTACACCTTC; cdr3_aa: CASRPAGAGLGYTF
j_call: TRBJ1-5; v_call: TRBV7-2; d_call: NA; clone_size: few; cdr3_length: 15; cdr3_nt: TGTGCCAGCAGCTTAGTAGACGGGGGGAATCAGCCCCAGCATTTT; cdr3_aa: CASSLVDGGNQPQHF
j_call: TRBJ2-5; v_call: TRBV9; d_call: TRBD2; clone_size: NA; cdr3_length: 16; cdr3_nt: TGTGCCAGCAGCGTAGCCCCAGCGGGGGGCCAAGAGACCCAGTACTTC; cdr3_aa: CASSVAPAGGQETQYF
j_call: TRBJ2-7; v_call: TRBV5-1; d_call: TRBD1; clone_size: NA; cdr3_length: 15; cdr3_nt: TGCGCCAGCAGCTCCACCGGGACAGGGGTTTACGAGCAGTACTTC; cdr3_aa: CASSSTGTGVYEQYF
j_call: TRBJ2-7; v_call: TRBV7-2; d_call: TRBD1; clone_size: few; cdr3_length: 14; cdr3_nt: TGTGCCAGCAGCACGCGGACAGGGAGCGACGAGCAGTACTTC; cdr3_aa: CASSTRTGSDEQYF
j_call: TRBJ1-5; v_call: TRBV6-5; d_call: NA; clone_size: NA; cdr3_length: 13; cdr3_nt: TGTGCCAGCAGTGGCAGCGTCAATCAGCCCCAGCATTTT; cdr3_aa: CASSGSVNQPQHF